A selection of T cell receptor beta chains follows, all from one sample in a study of T cells in Graves' hyperthyroidism and ophthalmopathy. TCRdb itself ran the multiplex PCR reads through MiXCR, one entry per CDR3 protein. The table records 550,000 to 700,000 distinct CDR3 sequences, roughly 46% of them present only once. Sequencing was carried out using peripheral blood or thyroid tissue (not recorded which). These receptors came from an adult woman with Graves' disease, either hyperthyroidism or ophthalmopathy (not recorded which). Both conserved end residues are part of each CDR3. Each record gives: clone size, D gene, J gene, V gene, CDR3 protein, CDR3 DNA. D genes are given only for firm matches. Some rows have no size entry. The others give once, few or many, or a class for an expanded clone.

>many|-|TRBJ2-5|TRBV4-2
CASRGVPQETQYF
TGTGCCAGCAGGGGCGTTCCCCAAGAGACCCAGTACTTC
>-|-|TRBJ1-5|TRBV15
CATSSLGPQPQHF
TGTGCCACCAGCAGCCTTGGACCTCAGCCCCAGCATTTT
>-|-|TRBJ2-7|TRBV7-9
CASGYSMTREQYF
TGTGCCAGCGGGTATTCCATGACTCGGGAGCAGTACTTC
>-|TRBD1|TRBJ1-6|TRBV15
CATSPRTGYNSPLHF
TGTGCCACCAGCCCCCGGACAGGCTATAATTCACCCCTCCACTTT
>once|-|TRBJ2-7|TRBV12-3/TRBV12-4
CASSFHREGYEQYF
TGTGCCAGCAGTTTCCACAGGGAGGGATACGAGCAGTACTTC
>-|-|TRBJ1-3|TRBV3-1
CASSQMRYSTGNTIYF
TGTGCCAGCAGCCAGATGCGATACTCTACTGGAAACACCATATATTTT
>few|-|TRBJ1-4|TRBV13
CASSSDQGGNEKLFF
TGTGCCAGCAGCTCGGACCAGGGTGGGAATGAAAAACTGTTTTTT
>-|-|TRBJ1-2|TRBV7-6
CASSLAPQGNYGYTF
TGTGCCAGCAGCTTAGCCCCACAGGGAAACTATGGCTACACCTTC
>-|-|TRBJ1-2|TRBV7-9
CASSSGLDYTF
TGTGCCAGCAGCTCCGGACTTGACTACACCTTC
>-|TRBD2|TRBJ2-7|TRBV7-6
CASSFSPTSGRSYEQYF
TGTGCCAGCAGCTTCTCCCCCACTAGCGGGAGATCCTACGAGCAGTACTTC
>few|TRBD2|TRBJ2-7|TRBV6-5
CASSPDGGGSYEQYF
TGTGCCAGCAGTCCCGACGGGGGGGGTTCCTACGAGCAGTACTTC
>-|TRBD1|TRBJ2-5|TRBV29-1
CSARDGDRGGETQYF
TGCAGTGCTAGAGATGGAGACAGGGGGGGGGAGACCCAGTACTTC
>-|-|TRBJ1-6|TRBV11-2
CASSLEGSTTPLHF
TGTGCCAGCAGCTTAGAGGGATCGACTACACCCCTCCACTTT
>-|-|TRBJ1-2|TRBV12-3/TRBV12-4
CASSNSGRGYTF
TGTGCCAGCAGCAACTCGGGGCGCGGCTACACCTTC
>-|TRBD1|TRBJ1-2|TRBV20-1
CSASGDRASYGYTF
TGCAGTGCTTCGGGGGACAGGGCTTCCTATGGCTACACCTTC
>many|TRBD1|TRBJ2-5|TRBV5-5
CASRFGQGGETQYF
TGTGCCAGCAGATTCGGACAGGGGGGAGAGACCCAGTACTTC
>many|-|TRBJ2-2|TRBV5-1
CASSLLSRNTGELFF
TGCGCCAGCAGCTTGCTTAGTCGAAACACCGGGGAGCTGTTTTTT
>-|TRBD1|TRBJ1-5|TRBV5-1
CASSFAGGIQPQHF
TGCGCCAGCAGCTTTGCAGGGGGTATCCAGCCCCAGCATTTT
>many|-|TRBJ2-2|TRBV12-3/TRBV12-4
CASRNRWTGELFF
TGTGCCAGCAGAAACAGATGGACCGGGGAGCTGTTTTTT
>-|-|TRBJ2-5|TRBV2
CASSPILSGQETQYF
TGTGCCAGCTCCCCCATATTAAGCGGGCAAGAGACCCAGTACTTC
>many|TRBD1|TRBJ2-2|TRBV16
CASSQYQGANTGELFF
TGTGCCAGCAGCCAATATCAGGGGGCGAACACCGGGGAGCTGTTTTTT
>-|-|TRBJ1-6|TRBV4-2
CASSGVWQRNSPLHF
TGTGCCAGCAGTGGGGTTTGGCAGCGCAATTCACCCCTCCACTTT
>many|-|TRBJ1-2|TRBV7-2
CASSLGRTNYGYTF
TGTGCCAGCAGCTTGGGACGGACTAACTATGGCTACACCTTC
>-|-|TRBJ1-5|TRBV10-3
CAISESIGRGESQETQHF
TGTGCCATCAGTGAGTCGATAGGACGAGGGGAGAGTCAAGAGACCCAGCATTTT
>many|-|TRBJ1-4|TRBV12-3/TRBV12-4
CASSLTESNEKLFF
TGTGCCAGCAGTTTAACTGAGTCTAATGAAAAACTGTTTTTT
>-|-|TRBJ2-1|TRBV25-1
CASRKGYHEQFF
TGTGCCAGCAGGAAGGGGTACCATGAGCAGTTCTTC
>-|-|TRBJ2-7|TRBV7-4
CACNMTYSYEQYF
TGTGCCTGTAATATGACTTACTCCTACGAGCAGTACTTC
>few|-|TRBJ2-6|TRBV25-1
CASSIGLASGANVLTF
TGTGCCAGCAGCATAGGTTTGGCCTCTGGGGCCAACGTCCTGACTTTC
>many|-|TRBJ1-4|TRBV7-2
CASSLEGRGEKLFF
TGTGCCAGCAGCTTAGAGGGAAGAGGAGAAAAACTGTTTTTT
>many|-|TRBJ1-1|TRBV2
CASTEDGWRAFF
TGTGCCAGCACCGAGGATGGGTGGCGGGCTTTCTTT
>-|TRBD1|TRBJ2-7|TRBV6-5
CASSYSYSQGTEQYF
TGTGCCAGCAGTTACTCGTATTCACAGGGGACCGAGCAGTACTTC